The 9 T cell receptor beta chains below were found in one sample sequenced in a study of CD8+ T cells in alopecia areata. The treatment was: oral pan-JAK inhibitor, 5-10 mg twice daily. RNA was isolated and reverse transcribed to cDNA, the sequencing template. Sequenced by immunoSEQ multiplex PCR; TCRdb stores in-frame clones only, minus some. Among some 210,000 clones listed, around 66% were seen once. The material sequenced was CD4+ T cells sorted from blood, taken between weeks 43 and 45, from a patient treated with tofacitinib. The receptors originated from a human donor with alopecia areata.

The chain uses TRBV2 and TRBJ1-1; a weak D match, TRBD1 (6 bases). Germline V lookup: CDR1 SNHLY, CDR2 FYNNEI. Trimming took off 1 base at V and 8 bases at J, with 23 bases between the two ends. This CDR3 has 17 residues. CDR3 sequence: CASSEVSRVGKGGEAFF. CDR3 in DNA: TGTGCCAGCAGTGAAGTGAGCAGGGTCGGTAAAGGGGGAGAAGCTTTCTTT.

This clone was seen more than once but under ten times. The J gene is TRBJ2-7, the V gene TRBV29-1; 11 bases line up with TRBD2. The CDR3 contains 16 residues. V gave up 4 bases and J gave up 1 base; unmatched junction bases: 9. Germline CDR1 and CDR2: SQVTM and ANQGSEA. The CDR3 nucleotides are TGCAGCGTTGCGTTCCTCCTAGCGGGGGGATCCTACGAGCAGTACTTC. It translates to CSVAFLLAGGSYEQYF.

In this sample, this clone turned up a few times. The chain couples TRBV2 to TRBJ2-3; TRBD1 might be the D (6 bases). The germline V gene encodes CDR1 SNHLY and CDR2 FYNNEI. This CDR3 has 14 residues. The V end was cut by 0 bases, the J end by 3 bases, with 7 bases between. This CDR3 is CASSEAGATDTQYF. CDR3 nucleotide sequence: TGTGCCAGCAGTGAAGCGGGGGCGACAGATACGCAGTATTTT.

The chain combines TRBV5-1 with TRBJ2-1; no reliable D call. V was cut by 3 bases and J by 0 bases, with 13 bases left in between. Germline V CDR1 and CDR2: SGHRS, YFSETQ. The CDR3 covers 16 residues. The CDR3 spells CASSSGQLSSYNEQFF. CDR3 DNA: TGCGCCAGCAGCTCTGGGCAGCTTAGCTCCTACAATGAGCAGTTCTTC.

The rearrangement joins TRBV6-1 to TRBJ2-2; TRBD1 agrees at 11 bases. This CDR3 spans 11 amino acids. The germline V gene encodes CDR1 MNHNS and CDR2 SASEGT. Trimming took 7 bases from V and 16 from J; bases not matched to a gene: 5. The CDR3 sequence is CASTRDRGEFF. As DNA, the CDR3 is TGTGCCAGCACACGGGACAGGGGGGAGTTTTTT.

This rearrangement joins TRBV7-9 to TRBJ1-2; D uncertain. CDR3 length: 13 residues. V dropped 7 bases and J dropped 6 bases, with 15 bases sitting between them. CDR1 and CDR2 from the germline V gene are SEHNR and FQNEAQ (reference sequence). The CDR3 spells CASTPDSGNGYTF. The CDR3 nucleotides are TGTGCCAGCACCCCAGACTCGGGGAATGGCTACACCTTC.

This clone was seen a single time. This rearrangement joins TRBV18 to TRBJ2-1; no firm D call. V lost 2 bases to trimming and J lost 3 bases, with 17 bases between them. The CDR3 loop spans 17 amino acids. Per the germline V gene, CDR1 is KGHSH and CDR2 is LQKENI. The CDR3 nucleotides are TGTGCCAGCTCACCAGCGGCAGGTCGACCTTTCTACAATGAGCAGTTCTTC. Encoded protein: CASSPAAGRPFYNEQFF.

V is TRBV7-9 and J is TRBJ2-7, with TRBD2 as a possible D gene (6 bases). The CDR3 is made up of 16 amino acids. The V gene's germline CDR1 is SEHNR and CDR2 FQNEAQ (reference sequence). With 8 bases removed from V and 5 bases from J, the gap between germline ends came to 25 bases. As DNA, the CDR3 is TGTGCCAGCTCGAAGAATACGGGGGTACCCCCTGACGAGCAGTACTTC. This sequence encodes CASSKNTGVPPDEQYF.

The gene calls are TRBV2 and TRBJ2-2; no clear D gene. The V end lost 6 bases, the J end lost 5 bases, and 19 bases lay between the germline ends. The CDR3 is 16 amino acids. Germline CDR1 SNHLY, CDR2 FYNNEI. For the CDR3, the DNA is TGTGCCAGCAGGACCATCCCCGCCCGGTTAACCGGGGAGCTGTTTTTT. It encodes CASRTIPARLTGELFF.